This record looks at one TCR beta chain sequence and its context. Antigen specificity is unknown. Generated by immunoSEQ multiplex PCR, the TCRdb table keeps only in-frame clones and is missing some. Altogether over 100,000 clones are present, more than 65% being singletons, with the ten largest covering under 10%. These data come from a study of T cell responses to AZD1222 COVID-19 vaccine. CDR3 length equals 14 residues. Trimming took 3 bases from V and 8 from J, leaving 16 bases between them. Germline CDR1 and CDR2: LGHDT and YNNKEL (reference sequence). The study, taken as a whole, reports: Reports indicate that nearly half of spike-specific TCRs are directed at unmutated variant regions.

V gene TRBV3-1 (or the pseudogene TRBV3-2) combines with J gene TRBJ1-2, with D perhaps TRBD1 (5 bases). This TCR derives from an adult in good health. The specimen was peripheral blood, collected on day 0 of AZD1222 vaccination. The CDR3 loop reads CASSQGSGGLGYTF. The CDR3 nucleotides are TGTGCCAGCAGCCAGGGAAGCGGGGGTTTGGGCTACACCTTC.